This is a list of T cell receptor beta chains from one sample in a study of cytomegalovirus exposure and HLA in healthy donors. Only in-frame clones appear in the TCRdb table, and some are missing; sequencing was by immunoSEQ multiplex PCR. Here the sample spans 120,000 or so clones, around 86% being singletons. The sample taken for sequencing was PBMCs. Receptors were obtained from a woman under 30 in good health and CMV-seronegative. The CDR3 runs from the conserved cysteine through the conserved F or W.

j_call v_call cdr3_aa
TRBJ1-3 TRBV28 CASSSPDREGNTIYF
TRBJ1-2 TRBV11-2 CASSLEGWTDNYGYTF
TRBJ2-1 TRBV1 CASSPGADEQFF
TRBJ2-5 TRBV19 CASREEGIESETQYF
TRBJ2-1 TRBV28 CASTSGGYYNEQFF
TRBJ1-5 TRBV7-2 CASSLGPYSNQPQHF
TRBJ2-3 TRBV10-1 CASSESLNPRQGRTDTQYF
TRBJ1-3 TRBV29-1 CSVVKGNTIYF
TRBJ2-3 TRBV11-3 CASSSPPGGDTQYF
TRBJ2-7 TRBV28 CASSLVGRAGGGYEQYF
TRBJ2-1 TRBV6-6 CAVSRDRAGYNEQFF
TRBJ2-2 TRBV19 CASSSRQGPNTGELFF
TRBJ2-3 TRBV29-1 CSVGVRLSTDTQYF
TRBJ1-2 TRBV6-6 CASSYDRTYGYTF
TRBJ1-2 TRBV9 CASSGDRGLLLGYGYTF
TRBJ2-1 TRBV6-1 CASRREARNEQFF
TRBJ2-1 TRBV5-6 CASSLRRENLDEQFF
TRBJ2-1 TRBV11-3 CASSLWVAGGLSNEQFF
TRBJ2-1 TRBV9 CASSGASGRYSGNEQFF
TRBJ1-3 TRBV10-1 CASSPPGSSGNTIYF
TRBJ2-2 TRBV7-3 CASSLSQVVNTGELFF
TRBJ2-7 TRBV12-5 CASGLDRAGYEQYF
TRBJ2-1 TRBV19 CASSPLGRELPYNEQFF
TRBJ1-4 TRBV7-9 CASSHGWDRVNNEKLFF
TRBJ2-3 TRBV5-6 CASSLTGRQSTDTQYF
TRBJ1-5 TRBV5-1 CASSHRELSNQPQHF
TRBJ2-5 TRBV6-1 CASRFMTGETQYF
TRBJ1-4 TRBV5-1 CASSLGRINEKLFF
TRBJ1-2 TRBV6-5 CASSYSQGDINYGYTF
TRBJ2-3 TRBV5-4 CASSSRTSGSGDTQYF
TRBJ1-3 TRBV11-2 CASSFRGQGGPGNTIYF
TRBJ1-2 TRBV5-1 CASSFGTANYGYTF
TRBJ1-3 TRBV9 CASSPQTGVDTIYF
TRBJ2-7 TRBV7-2 CASSTPTSGYEQYF
TRBJ2-7 TRBV7-2 CASSFAGASLFYEQYF
TRBJ2-7 TRBV6-1 CASSEDEGGSYEQYF
TRBJ2-3 TRBV10-1 CASSEWRGADTQYF
TRBJ2-3 TRBV5-4 CASSSSLGQGSDTQYF
TRBJ2-4 TRBV23-1 CASSQGERASGEEVAKNIQYF
TRBJ1-5 TRBV18 CASSLDRANQPQHF
TRBJ2-3 TRBV11-3 CASSFLRSTDTQYF
TRBJ2-2 TRBV13 CASSPTRGDTGELFF
TRBJ2-1 TRBV9 CASSVGVSGRSNSYNEQFF
TRBJ2-3 TRBV5-1 CASSLEGTGGVDTQYF
TRBJ1-2 TRBV6-1 CASSDQGQNYGYTF
TRBJ2-1 TRBV27 CASRLAALGEQFF
TRBJ1-2 TRBV18 CASSDTGTGVYGYTF
TRBJ2-1 TRBV28 CASQPPQEGYNEQFF
TRBJ2-4 TRBV10-2 CATYRGGAGNIQYF
TRBJ2-3 TRBV9 CASSVEIVGTDTQYF
TRBJ1-3 TRBV9 CASSTGGGNTIYF
TRBJ1-2 TRBV2 CDGGSYGYTF
TRBJ2-7 TRBV6-1 CASIRGGGISYEQYF
TRBJ1-5 TRBV28 CASLTRGHQPQHF
TRBJ2-1 TRBV4-1 CASSQGQGGVLAGYNEQFF